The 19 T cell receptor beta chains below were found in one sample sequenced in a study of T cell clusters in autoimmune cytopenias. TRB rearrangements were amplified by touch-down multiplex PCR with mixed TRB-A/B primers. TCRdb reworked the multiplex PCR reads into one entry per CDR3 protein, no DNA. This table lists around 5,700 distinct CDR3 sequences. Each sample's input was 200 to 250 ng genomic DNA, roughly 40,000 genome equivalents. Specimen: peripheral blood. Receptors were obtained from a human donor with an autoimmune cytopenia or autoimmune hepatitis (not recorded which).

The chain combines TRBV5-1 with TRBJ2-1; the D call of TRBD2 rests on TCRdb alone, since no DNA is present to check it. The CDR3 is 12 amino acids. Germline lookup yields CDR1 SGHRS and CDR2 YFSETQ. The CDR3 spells CASSGTLGEQFF.

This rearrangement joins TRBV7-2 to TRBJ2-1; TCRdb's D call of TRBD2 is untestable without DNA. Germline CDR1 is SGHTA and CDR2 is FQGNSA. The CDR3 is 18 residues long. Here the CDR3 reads CASSSKGGRGEQYNEQFF.

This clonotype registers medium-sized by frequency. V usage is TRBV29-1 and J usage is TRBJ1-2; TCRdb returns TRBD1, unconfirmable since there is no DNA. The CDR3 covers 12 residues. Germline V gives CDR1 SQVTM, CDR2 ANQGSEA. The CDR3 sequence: CSVSDRGHGYTF.

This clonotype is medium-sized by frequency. CDR3 in amino acids: CASSKRGRNLNEQFF. This chain links TRBV6-2 or TRBV6-3 with TRBJ2-1. CDR3 length: 15 residues. Germline CDR1 MNHEY, CDR2 SVGEGT.

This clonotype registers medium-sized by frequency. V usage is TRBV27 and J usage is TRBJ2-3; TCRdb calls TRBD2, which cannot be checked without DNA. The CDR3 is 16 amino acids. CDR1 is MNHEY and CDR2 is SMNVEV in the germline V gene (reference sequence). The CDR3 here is CASSSLAGGLTDTQYF.

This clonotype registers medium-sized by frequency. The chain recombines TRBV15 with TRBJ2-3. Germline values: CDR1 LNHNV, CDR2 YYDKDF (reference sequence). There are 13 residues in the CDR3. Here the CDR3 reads CATSRELADTQYF.

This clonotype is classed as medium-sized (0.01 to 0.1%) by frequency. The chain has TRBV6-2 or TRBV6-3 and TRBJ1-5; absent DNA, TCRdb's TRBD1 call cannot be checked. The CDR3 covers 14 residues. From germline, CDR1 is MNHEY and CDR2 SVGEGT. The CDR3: CASSPLVSNQPQHF.

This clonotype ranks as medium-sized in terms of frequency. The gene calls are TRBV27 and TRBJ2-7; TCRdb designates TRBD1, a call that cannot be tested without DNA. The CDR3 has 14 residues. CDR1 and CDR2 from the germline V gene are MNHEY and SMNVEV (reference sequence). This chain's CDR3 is CASSPGTGGIEQYF.

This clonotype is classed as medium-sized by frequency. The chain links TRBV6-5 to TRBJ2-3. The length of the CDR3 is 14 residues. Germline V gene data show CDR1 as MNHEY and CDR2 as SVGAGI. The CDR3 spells CASSPIGDTDTQYF.

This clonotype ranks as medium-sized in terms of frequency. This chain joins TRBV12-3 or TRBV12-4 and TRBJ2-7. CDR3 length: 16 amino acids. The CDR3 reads CASSLYNRFPTYEQYF.

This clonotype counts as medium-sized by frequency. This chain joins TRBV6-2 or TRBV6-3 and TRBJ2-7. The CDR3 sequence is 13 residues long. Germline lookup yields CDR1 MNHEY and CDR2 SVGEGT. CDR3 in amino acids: CASRAENSYEQYF.

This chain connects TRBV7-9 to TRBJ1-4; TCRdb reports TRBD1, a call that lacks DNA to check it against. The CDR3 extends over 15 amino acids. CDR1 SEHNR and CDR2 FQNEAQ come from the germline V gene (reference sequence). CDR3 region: CASSPRPGGREKLFF. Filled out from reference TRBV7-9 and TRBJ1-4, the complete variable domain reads DTGVSQNPRHKITKRGQNVTFRCDPISEHNRLYWYRQTLGQGPEFLTYFQNEAQLEKSRLLSDRFSAERPKGSFSTLEIQRTEQGDSAMYLCASSPRPGGREKLFFGSGTQLSVL.

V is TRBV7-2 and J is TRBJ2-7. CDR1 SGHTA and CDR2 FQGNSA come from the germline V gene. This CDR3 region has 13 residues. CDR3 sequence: CASSLGPYYEQYF.

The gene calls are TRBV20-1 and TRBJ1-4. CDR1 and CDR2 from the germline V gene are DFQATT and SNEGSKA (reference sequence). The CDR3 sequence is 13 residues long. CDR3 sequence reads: CSATEGWNEKLFF.

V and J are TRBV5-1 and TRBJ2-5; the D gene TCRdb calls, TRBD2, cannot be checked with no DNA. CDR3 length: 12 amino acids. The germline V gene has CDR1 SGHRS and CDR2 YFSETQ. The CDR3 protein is CASSLAGDLPYF.

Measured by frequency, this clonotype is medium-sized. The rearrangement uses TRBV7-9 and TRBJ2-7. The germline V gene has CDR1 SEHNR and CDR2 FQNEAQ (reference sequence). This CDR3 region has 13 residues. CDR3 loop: CASSFVGTYEQYF.

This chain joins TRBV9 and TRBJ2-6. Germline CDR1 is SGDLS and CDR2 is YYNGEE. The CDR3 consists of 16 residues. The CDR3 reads CASSPTTGSGANVLTF.

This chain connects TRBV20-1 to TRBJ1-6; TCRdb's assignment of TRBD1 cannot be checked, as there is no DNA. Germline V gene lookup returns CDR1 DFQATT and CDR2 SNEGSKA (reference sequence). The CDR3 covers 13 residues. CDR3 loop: CSARTGKRSPLHF.

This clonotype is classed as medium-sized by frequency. The CDR3 reads CASSFLGSLAVSYEQYF. The V call is TRBV5-1, the J call TRBJ2-7; absent DNA, TCRdb's TRBD2 call cannot be checked. The CDR3 has 17 amino acids. Germline CDR1 SGHRS, CDR2 YFSETQ.